This T cell receptor (beta chain) came from a study of shared clonotypes between healthy human individuals. In the study overall: Two female and a few male donors aged 18 to 49 were enrolled.

Clones were read by immunoSEQ multiplex PCR, and TCRdb kept only the in-frame ones, dropping some. This sample has over a million clones, with approximately 80% found just once. The CDR3 is 14 residues long. Germline V gives CDR1 SGHRS, CDR2 YFSETQ. V trimming: 0 bases; J trimming: 6 bases; junction bases outside the gene matches: 4. Researchers partitioned CD4+ cells into CD45RA+ naive and CD45RA-negative memory subsets. This clone has only one observation. The same CDR3 can be traced to other DNA sequences in this sample. The chain employs TRBV5-1 and TRBJ2-3; 7 nucleotides match TRBD1. Sequencing was performed on memory CD4+ T cells from PBMCs. Subset reported: CD45RA-negative fraction. The TCR originated in a man in his late teens or twenties in good health. Some clones in this sample may be carry-over from other donors' samples. The CDR3 nucleotides are TGCGCCAGCAGCTTGGACAGGGGCGTCGATACGCAGTATTTT. Its protein product is CASSLDRGVDTQYF.